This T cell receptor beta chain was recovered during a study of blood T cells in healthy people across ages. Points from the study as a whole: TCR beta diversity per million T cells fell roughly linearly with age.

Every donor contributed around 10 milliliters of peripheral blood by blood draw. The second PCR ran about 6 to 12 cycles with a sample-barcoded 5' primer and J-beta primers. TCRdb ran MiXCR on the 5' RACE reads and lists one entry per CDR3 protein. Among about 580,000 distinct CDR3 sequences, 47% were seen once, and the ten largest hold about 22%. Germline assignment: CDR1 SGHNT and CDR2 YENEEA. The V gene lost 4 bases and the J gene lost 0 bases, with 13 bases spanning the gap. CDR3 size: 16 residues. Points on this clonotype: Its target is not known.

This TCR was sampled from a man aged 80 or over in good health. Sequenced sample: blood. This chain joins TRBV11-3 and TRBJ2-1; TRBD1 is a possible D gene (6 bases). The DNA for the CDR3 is TGTGCCAGCAGCTCCACAGGACAGCTCTCCTACAATGAGCAGTTCTTC. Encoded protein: CASSSTGQLSYNEQFF.